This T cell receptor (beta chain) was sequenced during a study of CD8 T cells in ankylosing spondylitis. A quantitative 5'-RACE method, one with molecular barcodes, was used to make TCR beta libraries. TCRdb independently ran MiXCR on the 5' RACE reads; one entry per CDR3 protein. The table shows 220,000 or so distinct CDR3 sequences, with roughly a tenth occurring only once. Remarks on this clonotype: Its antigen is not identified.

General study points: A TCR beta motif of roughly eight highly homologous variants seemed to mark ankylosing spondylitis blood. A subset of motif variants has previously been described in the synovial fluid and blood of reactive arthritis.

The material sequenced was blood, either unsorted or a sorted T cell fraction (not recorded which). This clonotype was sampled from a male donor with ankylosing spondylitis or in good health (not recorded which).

The CDR3 DNA reads TGCGCCAGCAGCTTGGGCGGGACTAGGTTTGGAGAGCAGTTCTTC. Residues: CASSLGGTRFGEQFF. This chain uses TRBV5-1 with TRBJ2-1; TRBD2 matches at 8 bases. V lost 0 bases, J lost 10 bases, and 9 bases stayed unmatched. The germline V gene has CDR1 SGHRS and CDR2 YFSETQ. The CDR3 totals 15 residues.